Below, 32 T cell receptor beta chains from the same sample are listed, as sequenced in a study of glioma-infiltrating T cells after dendritic cell vaccination listed by TCRdb under 2016. Library creation used the immunoSEQ multiplex PCR assay. The immuneACCESS repertoire file appears here via TCRdb, limited to in-frame rearrangements. These files lack a portion of the clones; in checked studies, under half of the deficit traces to unresolved V genes, and the cause of the others is not known. For this sample the table gives fewer than 85,000 clones, of which around 81% were detected only once. The ten largest account for approximately 7.9% of the sample. The specimen was blood, collected before dendritic cell vaccination. All receptors come from a human donor with glioblastoma.

The chain uses TRBV4-3 and TRBJ2-1; TRBD2 aligns across 9 bases. The ends lost 1 base at V and 3 bases at J; junction bases unmatched: 4. The germline V gene has CDR1 LGHNA and CDR2 YSLEER. CDR3 length: 16 residues. The CDR3 reads CASSQGPAGGYNEQFF. CDR3 bases: TGCGCCAGCAGCCAAGGCCCAGCGGGGGGCTACAATGAGCAGTTCTTC.

This chain joins TRBV18 and TRBJ1-1; D might be TRBD1 (6 bases). The V end was cut by 6 bases, the J end by 5 bases, with 19 bases between. The CDR3 runs to 15 residues. CDR1 and CDR2 from the germline V gene are KGHSH and LQKENI. Written as DNA, the CDR3 is TGTGCCAGCTCCCCCGGACAGCTTTGGGGAACTGAAGCTTTCTTT. The encoded protein is CASSPGQLWGTEAFF.

The chain is built from TRBV7-9 and TRBJ1-2, with D unclear. Looked up from germline, CDR1 is SEHNR and CDR2 is FQNEAQ (reference sequence). The CDR3 is made up of 14 amino acids. The germline V and J ends were trimmed by 2 bases and 8 bases, with 15 bases remaining between them. The CDR3, as DNA: TGTGCCAGCAGCTTATCAGCGGAATTAGGCGGCTACACCTTC. Translating gives CASSLSAELGGYTF.

This rearrangement joins TRBV5-4 to TRBJ1-2, with no clear D. The CDR3 extends over 13 amino acids. Germline V CDR1 and CDR2: SGHNT, YYREEE (reference sequence). V lost 2 bases, J lost 4 bases, and 9 bases lay in between. CDR3 loop: CASSLDYGYGYTF. CDR3 sequence (DNA): TGTGCCAGCAGCTTAGACTATGGCTATGGCTACACCTTC.

This clone showed up just once. The rearrangement joins TRBV19 to TRBJ2-2; D might be TRBD2 (5 bases). Germline V gene data show CDR1 as LNHDA and CDR2 as SQIVND (reference sequence). This CDR3 is built from 16 residues. V lost 4 bases, J lost 0 bases, and 12 bases lay in between. The CDR3 DNA sequence: TGTGCCAGTAGTAGGGAGTCGGAAACGAACACCGGGGAGCTGTTTTTT. It codes for CASSRESETNTGELFF.

This chain connects TRBV21-1 to TRBJ1-2. TRBV21-1 is annotated as a pseudogene. The CDR3 runs to 13 residues. CDR3 residues: CASHEDGGRGYTF. CDR3 in DNA: TGTGCCAGCCATGAGGACGGAGGCCGTGGCTACACCTTC.

DNA of the CDR3: TGTGCCAGCAGTTACCCGGGACAGGGGAAATACGAGCAGTACTTC. This encodes CASSYPGQGKYEQYF. This chain uses TRBV6-5 with TRBJ2-7; TRBD1 matches 10 bases. Germline loops: CDR1 MNHEY, CDR2 SVGAGI. This CDR3 contains 15 residues. Trimming removed 2 bases from V and 4 bases from J; junction bases left unmatched: 5.

Only a few counts were recorded for this clone. CDR3 nucleotides: TGTGCCAGCAGACCAGGACAGACCGAAGCTTTCTTT. It yields the protein CASRPGQTEAFF. V gene TRBV2 combines with J gene TRBJ1-1; D perhaps matches TRBD1 (6 bases). The CDR3 covers 12 residues. Germline loops: CDR1 SNHLY, CDR2 FYNNEI. The V gene lost 6 bases and the J gene lost 8 bases, with 13 bases spanning the gap.

This clone was seen a few times. The chain recombines TRBV5-1 with TRBJ2-1; D gene ambiguous. The CDR3 extends over 14 amino acids. Germline V lookup: CDR1 SGHRS, CDR2 YFSETQ. The V end was cut by 0 bases, the J end by 9 bases, with 13 bases between. CDR3 loop: CASSLDSYSSEQFF. The DNA for the CDR3 is TGCGCCAGCAGCTTGGATTCCTATTCGAGTGAGCAGTTCTTC.

The rearrangement uses TRBV30 and TRBJ1-1, with D tentatively TRBD1 (6 bases). The CDR3 contains 14 residues. V was cut by 2 bases and J by 6 bases, with 16 bases left in between. Per germline, CDR1 GTSNPN and CDR2 SVGIG (reference sequence). The CDR3 here is CAWSKGGGGSEAFF. The CDR3 nucleotides read TGTGCCTGGAGTAAGGGTGGGGGCGGGTCTGAAGCTTTCTTT.

This clone has more than one count but fewer than ten. V is TRBV19 and J is TRBJ1-4; D might be TRBD1 (5 bases). The germline V and J ends were trimmed by 2 bases and 7 bases, with 11 bases remaining between them. The germline CDR1 and CDR2 sequences are LNHDA and SQIVND (reference sequence). This CDR3 has 14 amino acids. In DNA, the CDR3 is TGTGCCAGTAGTATATCGGGGGAGGCTGAAAAACTGTTTTTT. Translation gives CASSISGEAEKLFF.

The chain has TRBV5-1 and TRBJ2-7; no reliable D call. Germline CDR1 reads SGHRS; CDR2 reads YFSETQ. Trimming removed 3 bases at V and 5 bases at J, with 12 bases between. The length of the CDR3 is 13 residues. CDR3 sequence (DNA): TGCGCCAGCAGCTCCCAGGTTTCCGACGAGCAGTACTTC. Protein sequence: CASSSQVSDEQYF.

This chain connects TRBV27 to TRBJ1-2; D gene unclear. V lost 4 bases, J lost 5 bases, and 17 bases lay in between. Germline V CDR1 and CDR2: MNHEY, SMNVEV (reference sequence). This CDR3 has 15 amino acids. The CDR3 here is CASSSNSDHGYGYTF. The CDR3 DNA reads TGTGCCAGCAGTTCTAACTCCGATCACGGTTATGGCTACACCTTC.

This clone appeared once. The genes are TRBV4-3 and TRBJ2-3; 7 nucleotides line up with TRBD2. V lost 1 base, J lost 6 bases, and 7 bases stayed unmatched. Germline V lookup: CDR1 LGHNA, CDR2 YSLEER. This CDR3 spans 15 amino acids. The CDR3 region has the DNA TGCGCCAGCAGCCAAGGTGGCCTACTAGCGGATACGCAGTATTTT. This codes for CASSQGGLLADTQYF.

The chain combines TRBV5-1 with TRBJ1-1; D ambiguous. Germline V gene sequence: CDR1 SGHRS, CDR2 YFSETQ. V lost 3 bases and J 0 bases, leaving 9 bases between the germline ends. This CDR3 contains 14 residues. This CDR3 is CASSSDGMNTEAFF. CDR3 in DNA: TGCGCCAGCAGCTCGGACGGGATGAACACTGAAGCTTTCTTT.

The chain links TRBV5-6 to TRBJ1-2; D is ambiguous. Germline CDR1 reads SGHDT; CDR2 reads YYEEEE. Trimming took 4 bases from V and 6 from J, leaving 10 bases between them. The CDR3 has 12 residues. CDR3 residues: CASSVGLDGYTF. The DNA for the CDR3 is TGTGCCAGCAGCGTTGGACTAGATGGCTACACCTTC.

J is TRBJ2-7 and V is TRBV9; 11 positions agree with TRBD2. Trimming cost V 2 bases and J 3 bases; bases outside gene matches: 4. Germline assignment: CDR1 SGDLS and CDR2 YYNGEE. The CDR3 covers 15 residues. CDR3 protein: CASSVSGGVGYEQYF. Here the CDR3 DNA reads TGTGCCAGCAGCGTTAGCGGGGGGGTAGGCTACGAGCAGTACTTC. Full variable domain (outside the CDR3, taken from reference TRBV9 and TRBJ2-7): DSGVTQTPKHLITATGQRVTLRCSPRSGDLSVYWYQQSLDQGLQFLIQYYNGEERAKGNILERFSAQQFPDLHSELNLSSLELGDSALYFCASSVSGGVGYEQYFGPGTRLTVT.

CDR3 nucleotide sequence: TGCGCCAGTTCACTAGCGGCCCCGCCGAATGAGCAGTTCTTC. It encodes CASSLAAPPNEQFF. The chain combines TRBV5-1 with TRBJ2-1; 8 bases are a match to TRBD2. The germline gives CDR1 SGHRS, CDR2 YFSETQ. The CDR3 runs 14 residues. V lost 8 bases, J lost 7 bases, and 11 bases stayed unmatched.

The V call is TRBV5-1, the J call TRBJ1-2, with a possible D match to TRBD1 (6 bases). There are 14 residues in the CDR3. V dropped 0 bases and J dropped 7 bases, with 13 bases sitting between them. Germline CDR1 is SGHRS and CDR2 is YFSETQ. The DNA for the CDR3 is TGCGCCAGCAGCTTGGGTTTGACAGGCGTTGGCTACACCTTC. It codes for CASSLGLTGVGYTF. The full variable domain, rest sourced from reference TRBV5-1 and TRBJ1-2, is KAGVTQTPRYLIKTRGQQVTLSCSPISGHRSVSWYQQTPGQGLQFLFEYFSETQRNKGNFPGRFSGRQFSNSRSEMNVSTLELGDSALYLCASSLGLTGVGYTFGSGTRLTVV.

The chain couples TRBV6-1 to TRBJ1-5; D possibly corresponds to TRBD1 (6 bases). V was trimmed by 3 bases and J by 11 bases, leaving 14 bases between them. The CDR3 is 13 residues long. Germline assignment: CDR1 MNHNS and CDR2 SASEGT. CDR3 protein: CASSEEYRDTQHF. The DNA of the CDR3 is TGTGCCAGCAGTGAGGAATACAGGGACACCCAGCATTTT.

The chain joins TRBV19 to TRBJ1-5; 9 bases line up with TRBD1. The CDR3 is 14 amino acids. In germline, CDR1 is LNHDA, CDR2 SQIVND (reference sequence). V lost 10 bases and J lost 7; bases outside the gene matches: 11. The CDR3 region is CATRDREGKQPQHF. In DNA, the CDR3 is TGTGCCACCCGGGACAGGGAAGGAAAGCAGCCCCAGCATTTT.

This chain uses TRBV11-2 with TRBJ2-3; perhaps TRBD1 as D (5 bases). Germline V lookup: CDR1 SGHAT, CDR2 FQNNGV. V shed 5 bases and J shed 1 base, with 13 bases lying between them. This CDR3 is 15 amino acids long. CDR3 bases: TGTGCCAGCAGCCCGCCAGGGATGGGCACAGATACGCAGTATTTT. Residues: CASSPPGMGTDTQYF.

The gene calls are TRBV5-1 and TRBJ1-1, with D tentatively TRBD1 (5 bases). Germline V gene sequence: CDR1 SGHRS, CDR2 YFSETQ. The CDR3 is made up of 16 amino acids. Trimming stripped 2 bases from V and 1 base from J, with 15 bases between. CDR3 protein: CASSFGQGGENTEAFF. The CDR3 DNA reads as TGCGCCAGCAGCTTTGGGCAGGGAGGGGAGAACACTGAAGCTTTCTTT.

CDR3 in amino acids: CASSSRDRRTPTNEKLFF. The CDR3 nucleotides read TGTGCCAGCAGCTCCCGGGACAGGCGAACTCCAACTAATGAAAAACTGTTTTTT. This chain uses TRBV5-8 with TRBJ1-4; 8 bases align to TRBD1. Germline assignment: CDR1 SGHTS and CDR2 YDEGEE. Trimming at V came to 3 bases and at J to 0 bases, leaving 10 bases not matched to a gene. This CDR3 has 18 amino acids.

This clone was detected a few times. The V and J genes are TRBV29-1 and TRBJ2-1, with 10 bases aligning to TRBD1. CDR3 length: 13 residues. The ends lost 5 bases at V and 5 bases at J; junction bases unmatched: 3. Germline V gene lookup returns CDR1 SQVTM and CDR2 ANQGSEA. DNA of the CDR3: TGCAGCGTTTACGGGACAGGGGACAATGAGCAGTTCTTC. This codes for CSVYGTGDNEQFF.

The chain combines TRBV28 with TRBJ2-5; 10 bases are a match to TRBD2. The CDR3 length is 15 residues. The trim removed 7 bases at V and 1 base at J, leaving 6 bases unmatched. CDR1 MDHEN and CDR2 SYDVKM come from the germline V gene. This chain's CDR3 is CASKISGGTQETQYF. The DNA for the CDR3 is TGTGCCAGCAAAATTAGCGGGGGGACCCAAGAGACCCAGTACTTC.

This chain joins TRBV4-2 and TRBJ2-5; 8 positions agree with TRBD1. Germline CDR1 is LGHNA and CDR2 is YNFKEQ. Unmatched junction bases numbered 7, after V lost 2 bases and J lost 2 bases. CDR3 length equals 16 residues. CDR3 coding DNA: TGTGCCAGCAGCCAACCTGACAGGGGCCAGCAAGAGACCCAGTACTTC. Amino acids: CASSQPDRGQQETQYF.

The J gene is TRBJ2-5, the V gene TRBV9; 12 positions agree with TRBD2. The CDR3 totals 17 residues. Germline CDR1 is SGDLS and CDR2 is YYNGEE. Germline trimming cut 4 bases from V and 5 bases from J; bases unmatched to any gene: 12. In DNA, the CDR3 is TGTGCCAGCAGCCCACTCGGTCTAGCGGGGGGGCCTGAGACCCAGTACTTC. Its translation is CASSPLGLAGGPETQYF.

This clone was observed at least ten times. In the same sample, other DNA sequences code for this CDR3. The J gene is TRBJ1-1, the V gene TRBV29-1; D remains unclear. Per the germline V gene, CDR1 is SQVTM and CDR2 is ANQGSEA. V was trimmed by 6 bases and J by 2 bases, leaving 7 bases between them. The CDR3 is made up of 11 amino acids. CDR3 loop: CSVRLNTEAFF. The CDR3 bases are TGCAGCGTGCGGCTTAACACTGAAGCTTTCTTT. The full variable domain, with the rest looked up from reference TRBV29-1 and TRBJ1-1, is SAVISQKPSRDICQRGTSLTIQCQVDSQVTMMFWYRQQPGQSLTLIATANQGSEATYESGFVIDKFPISRPNLTFSTLTVSNMSPEDSSIYLCSVRLNTEAFFGQGTRLTVV.

The gene calls are TRBV19 and TRBJ1-2; D might be TRBD1 (5 bases). The CDR3 contains 14 residues. Trimming pared 2 bases from V and 3 bases from J, leaving 10 bases between. CDR1 and CDR2 (germline): LNHDA, SQIVND (reference sequence). The CDR3 region has the DNA TGTGCCAGTAGTATAAAACGCAGGGACTATGGCTACACCTTC. It encodes CASSIKRRDYGYTF.

This chain links TRBV5-4 with TRBJ2-7; 7 bases are a match to TRBD2. This CDR3 comprises 13 residues. Unmatched junction bases numbered 6, after V lost 4 bases and J lost 5 bases. The V gene's germline CDR1 is SGHNT and CDR2 YYREEE (reference sequence). The CDR3 protein is CASSPGLVDEQYF. CDR3 coding DNA: TGTGCCAGCAGCCCCGGACTAGTAGACGAGCAGTACTTC.

The CDR3 bases are TGCAGTGCTTGGACAGTCTACGAGCAGTACTTC. Its protein is CSAWTVYEQYF. V gene TRBV20-1 combines with J gene TRBJ2-7, with D maybe TRBD1 (6 bases). The CDR3 length is 11 residues. From germline, CDR1 is DFQATT and CDR2 SNEGSKA (reference sequence). With 5 bases removed from V and 3 bases from J, the gap between germline ends came to 8 bases.